This TCR beta chain came from a study of T-cell memory formation after mild COVID-19. The study's findings and limits: Day 15 to 85 contracting clones showed balanced CD4/CD8; day 15 to 37 expanders favored CD4+.

V shed 0 bases and J shed 1 base, with 11 bases lying between them. The CDR3 contains 15 residues. CDR1 and CDR2 from the germline V gene are GTSNPN and SVGIG (reference sequence). This clonotype was recorded a few times. Its antigen remains unknown. TCRdb recomputed calls from the 5' RACE reads with MiXCR, one row per CDR3 protein. The sample consists of 350,000 or so distinct CDR3 sequences, more than 20% of them appearing once. This TCR was sampled from an adult woman who had mild COVID-19 (a few samples of this study predate the infection). Cell type and time point are not known. This sequence joins TRBV30 and TRBJ2-3; D is perhaps TRBD2 (6 bases). Specimen: PBMCs or a T cell subset sorted from them (not recorded which). The CDR3: CAWSVGGVGTDTQYF. The CDR3 region has the DNA TGTGCCTGGAGTGTTGGAGGGGTCGGCACAGATACGCAGTATTTT.